Below, 29 T cell receptor beta chains from the same sample are listed, as sequenced in a study of low-dose radiotherapy and immunotherapy resistance in tumors (dated by TCRdb to between 2021 and 2022). The time point label, read with the paper, signifies: before trial treatment. Instrument used: Illumina HiSeq 2500. To make first-strand cDNA, Superscript III was used along with a set of TRAV- and TRBV-specific primers so that both the TCRalpha and TCRbeta chains were covered. A roughly 19-cycle PCR with Phusion amplified the TCRs, pairing a constant-region primer with the adapter that was attached to the V primers. TCRdb trimmed the raw reads at Q25, called clones with MiXCR and kept productive beta chains. Records with the same CDR3 protein are collapsed into one entry carrying the most frequent genes and DNA. The sample table records tens of thousands of distinct CDR3 sequences; 15% to 20% of these occur just once. The top ten hold 2.8% of the sample.

This sample comprised PBMCs, obtained before treatment. Receptors were obtained from a male donor with prostate cancer.

In its sample, this clonotype was seen many times. The chain couples TRBV7-2 to TRBJ2-7; 10 bases are shared with TRBD1. Germline V gene data show CDR1 as SGHTA and CDR2 as FQGNSA. The CDR3 is made up of 13 amino acids. The junction had 4 bases not matched to a gene; V was cut back by 5 bases and J by 6 bases. CDR3 sequence: CASSRDRGGEQYF. The CDR3, as DNA: TGTGCCAGCAGCCGGGACAGGGGAGGCGAGCAGTACTTC. The whole variable domain, remainder taken from reference TRBV7-2 and TRBJ2-7, is GAGVSQSPSNKVTEKGKDVELRCDPISGHTALYWYRQSLGQGLEFLIYFQGNSAPDKSGLPSDRFSAERTGGSVSTLTIQRTQQEDSAVYLCASSRDRGGEQYFGPGTRLTVT.

The rearrangement joins TRBV30 to TRBJ2-7; 9 nucleotides line up with TRBD2. The V gene end was trimmed by 1 base and the J gene end by 2 bases; junction bases not matched to a gene: 12. The germline V gene encodes CDR1 GTSNPN and CDR2 SVGIG (reference sequence). The CDR3 runs 17 residues. CDR3 protein: CAWSDPPRLAVTYEQYF. The DNA for the CDR3 is TGTGCCTGGAGTGATCCACCCCGACTAGCGGTGACCTACGAGCAGTACTTC.

The gene calls are TRBV4-1 and TRBJ2-2; a weak D match, TRBD1 (6 bases). Deletions cut 2 bases from V and 3 bases from J, with 13 bases between. Germline values: CDR1 MGHRA, CDR2 YSYEKL. This CDR3 contains 16 residues. The CDR3 DNA reads TGCGCCAGCAGCCAATTTTGGGGGCTCGACACCGGGGAGCTGTTTTTT. This sequence encodes CASSQFWGLDTGELFF.

This clonotype occurred many times. J is TRBJ2-3 and V is TRBV30; D uncertain. Per germline, CDR1 GTSNPN and CDR2 SVGIG (reference sequence). V was clipped by 2 bases and J by 3 bases, with 0 bases between them. The CDR3 is 10 amino acids. For the CDR3, the DNA is TGTGCCTGGAGTACAGATACGCAGTATTTT. Its protein is CAWSTDTQYF.

This clonotype was recorded at least ten times. V gene TRBV20-1 combines with J gene TRBJ2-5, with 7 bases lining up with TRBD2. With 0 bases clipped from V and 4 bases from J, the junction kept 20 bases outside the gene matches. The CDR3 totals 19 residues. From germline, CDR1 is DFQATT and CDR2 SNEGSKA (reference sequence). The CDR3 bases are TGCAGTGCTAGAGATGTGGCTAGTGGGGATTGGGAGGGGCCAGAGACCCAGTACTTC. Amino acids: CSARDVASGDWEGPETQYF.

On this clonotype: A far larger clone is just one base off, so this is likely a read error. V gene TRBV6-2 or TRBV6-3 combines with J gene TRBJ2-7, with D uncertain. TRBJ2-5 explains the end of the DNA better; the J call may be wrong. The germline gives CDR1 MNHEY, CDR2 SVGEGT. The CDR3 is made up of 16 amino acids. The CDR3 spells CASSYSSDEVTETQYF. The CDR3 region has the DNA TGTGCCAGCAGTTACTCGTCGGACGAGGTCACAGAGACCCAGTACTTC.

This clonotype was detected many times. The V call is TRBV20-1, the J call TRBJ1-2; the match to TRBD1 covers 9 bases. V lost 6 bases to trimming and J lost 2 bases; unmatched junction nucleotides: 7. This CDR3 has 14 amino acids. Germline values: CDR1 DFQATT, CDR2 SNEGSKA (reference sequence). CDR3 loop: CSANSGTGNYGYTF. CDR3 nucleotides: TGCAGTGCCAATTCCGGGACAGGGAACTATGGCTACACCTTC.

This clonotype has a count of ten or more. The genes are TRBV7-2 and TRBJ2-3; D remains ambiguous. The length of the CDR3 is 14 residues. Trimming removed 3 bases at V and 0 bases at J, with 7 bases between. Looked up from germline, CDR1 is SGHTA and CDR2 is FQGNSA. The CDR3 coding sequence is TGTGCCAGCAGCTTTCCAGTAAGCACAGATACGCAGTATTTT. Residues: CASSFPVSTDTQYF.

In this sample, this clonotype turned up many times. This chain connects TRBV5-4 to TRBJ2-3; TRBD2 aligns across 13 bases. The ends lost 0 bases at V and 3 bases at J; junction bases unmatched: 7. Germline V gives CDR1 SGHNT, CDR2 YYREEE (reference sequence). The CDR3 has 18 residues. The CDR3 sequence: CASSLAGLAGRGTDTQYF. The CDR3 DNA sequence: TGTGCCAGCAGCTTGGCGGGACTAGCGGGGCGTGGGACAGATACGCAGTATTTT. Variable domain in full (rest from reference TRBV5-4 and TRBJ2-3): ETGVTQSPTHLIKTRGQQVTLRCSSQSGHNTVSWYQQALGQGPQFIFQYYREEENGRGNFPPRFSGLQFPNYSSELNVNALELDDSALYLCASSLAGLAGRGTDTQYFGPGTRLTVL.

This chain links TRBV6-6 with TRBJ2-7; 8 bases fit TRBD2. The CDR3 loop spans 15 amino acids. J was trimmed by 2 bases and V by 8 bases; bases with no gene match: 11. Germline-derived CDR1 and CDR2 are MNHNY and SVGAGI (reference sequence). DNA of the CDR3: TGTGCCAGCGCCCTGTCATTAGCGGGGACCTACGAGCAGTACTTC. Translating gives CASALSLAGTYEQYF.

This clonotype has a count of ten or more. The V and J genes are TRBV10-3 and TRBJ1-1, with D tentatively TRBD1 (5 bases). The germline V gene has CDR1 ENHRY and CDR2 SYGVKD. V lost 3 bases and J lost 1, with 9 bases in between. This CDR3 contains 14 residues. CDR3 nucleotides: TGTGCCATCAGTGATCCGACAGAGAACACTGAAGCTTTCTTT. Residues: CAISDPTENTEAFF.

V usage is TRBV3-1 and J usage is TRBJ1-6; 9 positions agree with TRBD1. Germline CDR1 LGHDT, CDR2 YNNKEL (reference sequence). The ends lost 0 bases at V and 7 bases at J; junction bases unmatched: 4. This CDR3 is 16 amino acids long. CDR3 in amino acids: CASSQDRGQGNSPLHF. In nucleotides, the CDR3 is TGTGCCAGCAGCCAAGATAGAGGACAGGGGAATTCACCCCTCCACTTT.

In the case of this clonotype: A junction boundary mismatches the germline segment, possibly from a read error. V and J are TRBV20-1 and TRBJ2-1; maybe TRBD1 (7 bases). This CDR3 has 15 residues. CDR1 is DFQATT, CDR2 SNEGSKA, per germline (reference sequence). The CDR3 DNA follows: TGCAGTGTCCAAGAAAGCGGAGGGGGCCACAATGAGCAGCTCTTC. It is translated as CSVQESGGGHNEQLF.

This clonotype was seen repeatedly, ten times or more. J is TRBJ2-5 and V is TRBV10-2; TRBD2 aligns across 9 bases. This CDR3 is built from 14 residues. Trimming cost V 3 bases and J 7 bases; bases outside gene matches: 6. Germline V gene sequence: CDR1 WSHSY, CDR2 SAAADI. CDR3 in DNA: TGCGCCAGCAGTGAATTAGCGGGGGACGGGACCCAGTACTTC. This sequence encodes CASSELAGDGTQYF.

This clonotype was found many times. This chain links TRBV5-1 with TRBJ2-2, with TRBD2 as a possible D gene (6 bases). The CDR3 consists of 15 residues. The germline V gene has CDR1 SGHRS and CDR2 YFSETQ. The V gene lost 0 bases and the J gene lost 0 bases, with 6 bases spanning the gap. CDR3 sequence: CASSLGTTNTGELFF. CDR3 bases: TGCGCCAGCAGCTTGGGGACTACGAACACCGGGGAGCTGTTTTTT.

This clonotype was recorded at least ten times. The chain has TRBV29-1 and TRBJ1-1, with D tentatively TRBD1 (6 bases). The CDR3 spans 11 residues. Per germline, CDR1 SQVTM and CDR2 ANQGSEA. V was cut by 3 bases and J by 7 bases, with 9 bases left in between. CDR3 in amino acids: CSVDIRGEAFF. The CDR3 coding sequence is TGCAGCGTTGACATCAGGGGTGAAGCTTTCTTT.

A word on this clonotype: A far larger clone is off by one base, so a read error is likely. The CDR3 DNA follows: TGCAGTGCTAGAGATGTGAGGAGTGGGGGCGTCGAGCAGTTCTTC. This translates into CSARDVRSGGVEQFF. V is TRBV20-1 and J is TRBJ2-1, with D perhaps matching TRBD1 (6 bases). This CDR3 is 15 amino acids long. Trimming removed 0 bases at V and 10 bases at J, with 19 bases between. Germline CDR1 is DFQATT and CDR2 is SNEGSKA (reference sequence).

In its sample, this clonotype was seen many times. The chain joins TRBV7-2 to TRBJ2-3; 7 bases match TRBD1. The CDR3 has 18 amino acids. Trimming at V came to 5 bases and at J to 0 bases, leaving 14 bases not matched to a gene. Germline CDR1 SGHTA, CDR2 FQGNSA. In nucleotides, the CDR3 is TGTGCCAGCAGCCTACAGGGGCGCCCCGATTCTAGCACAGATACGCAGTATTTT. It encodes CASSLQGRPDSSTDTQYF.

The chain combines TRBV3-1 with TRBJ1-1; perhaps TRBD1 as D (5 bases). Trimming pared 2 bases from V and 4 bases from J, leaving 14 bases between. There are 15 residues in the CDR3. Germline-derived CDR1 and CDR2 are LGHDT and YNNKEL (reference sequence). CDR3 bases: TGTGCCAGCAGCCAATCTCCGAGGGGCGGCACTGAAGCTTTCTTT. It specifies CASSQSPRGGTEAFF.

This clonotype was detected many times. The chain uses TRBV6-2 or TRBV6-3 and TRBJ2-5; 7 bases match TRBD2. The CDR3 totals 13 residues. CDR1 is MNHEY and CDR2 is SVGEGT in the germline V gene. Trimming cost V 6 bases and J 4 bases; bases outside gene matches: 5. CDR3 nucleotides: TGTGCCAGCAGCCTAGGGAGGGGAGAGACCCAGTACTTC. Its protein is CASSLGRGETQYF.

This clonotype has a count of ten or more. The rearrangement uses TRBV19 and TRBJ2-7, with D possibly called TRBD1 or TRBD2 (5 bases each). Germline-derived CDR1 and CDR2 are LNHDA and SQIVND (reference sequence). CDR3 length: 16 residues. Trimming pared 6 bases from V and 5 bases from J, leaving 23 bases between. The CDR3: CASSRQIGDGVDEQYF. The CDR3 DNA is TGTGCCAGTAGCAGACAGATCGGGGACGGGGTTGACGAGCAGTACTTC.

In its sample, this clonotype was seen many times. A read error may produce the germline difference seen at one junction end. The chain links TRBV5-1 to TRBJ1-1; D may be TRBD1 (5 bases). Per the germline V gene, CDR1 is SGHRS and CDR2 is YFSETQ. CDR3 length: 16 residues. CDR3 loop: CASSLDVWQGNTEAFF. The CDR3 DNA follows: TGTGCCAGCAGCTTGGACGTTTGGCAGGGGAACACTGAAGCTTTCTTT. Drawing the rest from reference TRBV5-1 and TRBJ1-1, the complete variable domain is KAGVTQTPRYLIKTRGQQVTLSCSPISGHRSVSWYQQTPGQGLQFLFEYFSETQRNKGNFPGRFSGRQFSNSRSEMNVSTLELGDSALYLCASSLDVWQGNTEAFFGQGTRLTVV.

This clonotype was recorded at least ten times. V usage is TRBV19 and J usage is TRBJ2-2, with a possible D match to TRBD1 (6 bases). Germline V gene data show CDR1 as LNHDA and CDR2 as SQIVND (reference sequence). Trimming removed 3 bases from V and 2 bases from J, with 10 bases in between. There are 15 residues in the CDR3. In DNA form, the CDR3 reads TGTGCCAGTAGTATTTGGGACACAAACACCGGGGAGCTGTTTTTT. Translating gives CASSIWDTNTGELFF.

In its sample, this clonotype was seen many times. The V call is TRBV11-2, the J call TRBJ2-3; D gene ambiguous. Germline assignment: CDR1 SGHAT and CDR2 FQNNGV. Trimming cost V 2 bases and J 5 bases, with 8 bases left between them. This CDR3 is built from 13 residues. The CDR3 nucleotides read TGTGCCAGCAGCTTACAGATGGGAGATACGCAGTATTTT. Protein product: CASSLQMGDTQYF.

This sequence joins TRBV5-1 and TRBJ2-7; D unclear. The length of the CDR3 is 14 residues. Germline V gene sequence: CDR1 SGHRS, CDR2 YFSETQ. The germline V and J ends were trimmed by 0 bases and 6 bases, with 13 bases remaining between them. The CDR3 DNA reads TGCGCCAGCAGCTTGGAAGGGTTCCCACGCGAGCAGTACTTC. It translates to CASSLEGFPREQYF.

There are many counts of this clonotype. The chain joins TRBV7-9 to TRBJ1-2; possible D gene TRBD1, 5 bases. CDR1 SEHNR and CDR2 FQNEAQ come from the germline V gene (reference sequence). CDR3 length: 13 residues. V dropped 1 base and J dropped 9 bases, with 12 bases sitting between them. This CDR3 reads CASSLDLGHSYTF. For the CDR3, the DNA is TGTGCCAGCAGCTTAGACTTAGGACACAGCTACACCTTC.

V is TRBV18 and J is TRBJ2-1, with TRBD1 identical over 8 bases. V trimming: 2 bases; J trimming: 5 bases; junction bases outside the gene matches: 5. The CDR3 spans 15 residues. Per the germline V gene, CDR1 is KGHSH and CDR2 is LQKENI. The CDR3 reads CASSPETGVHNEQFF. CDR3 in DNA: TGTGCCAGCTCACCAGAGACAGGGGTCCACAATGAGCAGTTCTTC. Filled out from reference TRBV18 and TRBJ2-1, the complete variable domain reads NAGVMQNPRHLVRRRGQEARLRCSPMKGHSHVYWYRQLPEEGLKFMVYLQKENIIDESGMPKERFSAEFPKEGPSILRIQQVVRGDSAAYFCASSPETGVHNEQFFGPGTRLTVL.

This clonotype was seen many times. CDR3 coding DNA: TGTGCCAGCAACGCTCTCCGGGGCCTTGAAGCTTTCTTT. Its translation: CASNALRGLEAFF. The rearrangement uses TRBV6-2 or TRBV6-3 and TRBJ1-1; TRBD1 might be the D (5 bases). Deletions cut 7 bases from V and 7 bases from J, with 16 bases between. Germline-derived CDR1 and CDR2 are MNHEY and SVGEGT. This CDR3 comprises 13 residues.

This chain uses TRBV7-9 with TRBJ2-4; either TRBD1 or TRBD2 may supply D (5 bases each). The CDR3 has 14 amino acids. Germline-derived CDR1 and CDR2 are SEHNR and FQNEAQ (reference sequence). Deletions cut 5 bases from V and 5 bases from J, with 13 bases between. CDR3 residues: CASSTNGAENIQYF. The CDR3 region has the DNA TGTGCCAGCAGCACCAACGGGGCCGAAAACATTCAGTACTTC.